Here is one T cell receptor beta chain with its context. The data originate from a study of glioma-infiltrating T cells after dendritic cell vaccination. Documented time point: after dendritic cell vaccination, including at tumor progression/relapse. The PCR used 60 V beta and 13 J beta primers. The assay was immunoSEQ multiplex PCR, and TCRdb's table has in-frame clones only and misses some. Of more than 70,000 clones in the sample, around 87% were seen once. The specimen was blood, collected after dendritic cell vaccination. The clonotype comes from a human donor with glioblastoma.

CDR3 protein: CASSPTVTYEQYF. CDR3 sequence (DNA): TGTGCCAGCAGTCCGACAGTCACCTACGAGCAGTACTTC. The rearrangement links TRBV27 to TRBJ2-7, with D perhaps matching TRBD1 (5 bases). The V end lost 5 bases, the J end lost 2 bases, and 10 bases lay between the germline ends. Germline V gives CDR1 MNHEY, CDR2 SMNVEV (reference sequence). The CDR3 is made up of 13 amino acids.